These T cell receptor beta chains were read from a single sample in a study of blood T cells in healthy people across ages. TCRdb processed the 5' RACE reads anew with MiXCR; each CDR3 protein has one entry. Among 980,000 or so distinct CDR3 sequences listed, around 46% were seen once. The sequencing input was blood. The origin of the receptors is a man in his thirties or forties in good health. Both conserved end residues are part of each CDR3. The D gene is left open where the match is weak. The size entry is marked missing in some rows and otherwise reads once, few, many or a size class.

j_call: TRBJ2-7
d_call: TRBD1
clone_size: -
v_call: TRBV27
cdr3_nt: TGTGCCAGTGGGACAGGGGTCGACCACGAGCAGTACTTC
cdr3_aa: CASGTGVDHEQYF

j_call: TRBJ1-4
d_call: TRBD1
clone_size: -
v_call: TRBV28
cdr3_nt: TGTGCCAGCAGCTCGGGACAGGGGGGTGAAAAACTGTTTTTT
cdr3_aa: CASSSGQGGEKLFF

j_call: TRBJ2-7
d_call: -
clone_size: -
v_call: TRBV7-2
cdr3_nt: TGTGCCAGCAGCTTCAATCGAGCGGCCGGCGGGGAGCAGTACTTC
cdr3_aa: CASSFNRAAGGEQYF

j_call: TRBJ2-7
d_call: TRBD1
clone_size: -
v_call: TRBV27
cdr3_nt: TGTGCCAGCAGTTTATCTTGGGGGACAGGGAGGCCCTACGAGCAGTACTTC
cdr3_aa: CASSLSWGTGRPYEQYF

j_call: TRBJ2-3
d_call: TRBD2
clone_size: -
v_call: TRBV7-2
cdr3_nt: TGTGCCAGCAGCGCAGCGGGGATTAGCACAGATACGCAGTATTTT
cdr3_aa: CASSAAGISTDTQYF

j_call: TRBJ2-7
d_call: -
clone_size: -
v_call: TRBV5-1
cdr3_nt: TGCGCCAGCAGCTTGGTTCGCCAGGACGAGCAGTACTTC
cdr3_aa: CASSLVRQDEQYF

j_call: TRBJ2-7
d_call: TRBD1
clone_size: -
v_call: TRBV7-8
cdr3_nt: TGTGCCAGCAGCCAAGAACCCGGGACAGGTCTTTTAATCTACGAGCAGTACTTC
cdr3_aa: CASSQEPGTGLLIYEQYF

j_call: TRBJ2-6
d_call: TRBD1
clone_size: few
v_call: TRBV12-3/TRBV12-4
cdr3_nt: TGTGCCAGCAGGGACAGGGCCTCTGGGGCCAACGTCCTGACTTTC
cdr3_aa: CASRDRASGANVLTF

j_call: TRBJ2-5
d_call: -
clone_size: -
v_call: TRBV6-2/TRBV6-3
cdr3_nt: TGTGCCAGCAGTATTCGAGGCTTGAGAGAGGAGACCCAGTACTTC
cdr3_aa: CASSIRGLREETQYF

j_call: TRBJ2-7
d_call: TRBD1
clone_size: -
v_call: TRBV3-1
cdr3_nt: TGTGCCAGCAGCCAAGAGGGACAGGGCAAAAGGGTCTACGAGCAGTACTTC
cdr3_aa: CASSQEGQGKRVYEQYF

j_call: TRBJ2-3
d_call: -
clone_size: -
v_call: TRBV4-1
cdr3_nt: TGCGCCAGCAGCCAAGTTTCCGATAGCACAGATACGCAGTATTTT
cdr3_aa: CASSQVSDSTDTQYF

j_call: TRBJ2-7
d_call: TRBD2
clone_size: few
v_call: TRBV7-9
cdr3_nt: TGTGCCAGCAGCAAAGCGGGGGCCTACGAGCAGTACTTC
cdr3_aa: CASSKAGAYEQYF

j_call: TRBJ1-1
d_call: -
clone_size: once
v_call: TRBV29-1
cdr3_nt: TGCAGCGTGAAGGTAGACACTGAAGCTTTCTTT
cdr3_aa: CSVKVDTEAFF

j_call: TRBJ2-7
d_call: -
clone_size: -
v_call: TRBV11-2
cdr3_nt: TGTGCCAGCAGCCTGCCAAGGTTCCACTTCGCCTACGAGCAGTACTTC
cdr3_aa: CASSLPRFHFAYEQYF

j_call: TRBJ2-3
d_call: -
clone_size: -
v_call: TRBV20-1
cdr3_nt: TGCAGCCCAGCCCTTGTCTCGGGAGCAGATACGCAGTATTTT
cdr3_aa: CSPALVSGADTQYF

j_call: TRBJ1-5
d_call: TRBD1
clone_size: -
v_call: TRBV7-2
cdr3_nt: TGTGCCAGCAGCTTGGGGGGGATCTGGACAGGGAGCAATCAGCCCCAGCATTTT
cdr3_aa: CASSLGGIWTGSNQPQHF

j_call: TRBJ1-5
d_call: -
clone_size: -
v_call: TRBV2
cdr3_nt: TGTGCCAGCGGAAGAACAGGGCAGAGCAATCAGCCCCAGCATTTT
cdr3_aa: CASGRTGQSNQPQHF

j_call: TRBJ2-3
d_call: TRBD2
clone_size: -
v_call: TRBV5-5
cdr3_nt: TGTGCCAGCAGCTTGCCAGGAGCGGGGGCTAGCACAGATACGCAGTATTTT
cdr3_aa: CASSLPGAGASTDTQYF

j_call: TRBJ1-5
d_call: -
clone_size: -
v_call: TRBV9
cdr3_nt: TGTGCCAGCAGCGTAGCAGGGGAGGCTAGTCAGCCCCAGCATTTT
cdr3_aa: CASSVAGEASQPQHF

j_call: TRBJ2-2
d_call: -
clone_size: -
v_call: TRBV25-1
cdr3_nt: TGTGCCAGCAGTGTGTCCCTGGGGTCCGGGGAGCTGTTTTTT
cdr3_aa: CASSVSLGSGELFF

j_call: TRBJ2-1
d_call: TRBD1
clone_size: -
v_call: TRBV11-1
cdr3_nt: TGTGCCAGCAGCTACTATGGACAGGCTAGCTCCTACAATGAGCAGTTCTTC
cdr3_aa: CASSYYGQASSYNEQFF

j_call: TRBJ2-6
d_call: -
clone_size: few
v_call: TRBV6-1
cdr3_nt: TGTGCCAGCAGTGAACGGCACTCTGGGGCCAACGTCCTGACTTTC
cdr3_aa: CASSERHSGANVLTF

j_call: TRBJ2-7
d_call: -
clone_size: few
v_call: TRBV7-9
cdr3_nt: TGTGCCAGCAGTAACAGGGCTTCCTACGAGCAGTACTTC
cdr3_aa: CASSNRASYEQYF

j_call: TRBJ1-2
d_call: TRBD1
clone_size: few
v_call: TRBV7-2
cdr3_nt: TGTGCCAGCAGCTTGAGGGGGCTCTATGGCTACACCTTC
cdr3_aa: CASSLRGLYGYTF

j_call: TRBJ2-7
d_call: TRBD1
clone_size: once
v_call: TRBV5-1
cdr3_nt: TGCGCCAGCAGCTGGGGACAGGGGTACACCTACGAGCAGTACTTC
cdr3_aa: CASSWGQGYTYEQYF

j_call: TRBJ1-4
d_call: -
clone_size: many
v_call: TRBV6-1
cdr3_nt: TGTGCCAGCAGTGAAACAAGGGGATCGAATGAAAAACTGTTTTTT
cdr3_aa: CASSETRGSNEKLFF

j_call: TRBJ1-2
d_call: -
clone_size: -
v_call: TRBV20-1
cdr3_nt: TGCCTTACGGGCGTTAACTATGGCTACACCTTC
cdr3_aa: CLTGVNYGYTF

j_call: TRBJ1-1
d_call: -
clone_size: -
v_call: TRBV5-1
cdr3_nt: TGCGCCAGCACCGATACAGCGAACACTGAAGCTTTCTTT
cdr3_aa: CASTDTANTEAFF

j_call: TRBJ1-1
d_call: -
clone_size: -
v_call: TRBV20-1
cdr3_nt: TGCAGTGCTAGGGGGCAGGAAATTGAAGCTTTCTTT
cdr3_aa: CSARGQEIEAFF

j_call: TRBJ2-4
d_call: TRBD2
clone_size: -
v_call: TRBV3-1
cdr3_nt: TGTGCCAGCAGCCGGACTAGCGGGGGGGCCCGGGCCAAAAACATTCAGTACTTC
cdr3_aa: CASSRTSGGARAKNIQYF

j_call: TRBJ2-7
d_call: -
clone_size: -
v_call: TRBV4-1
cdr3_nt: TGCGCCAGCAGCCATGCGGACACGTCCTACGAGCAGTACTTC
cdr3_aa: CASSHADTSYEQYF

j_call: TRBJ1-2
d_call: -
clone_size: -
v_call: TRBV6-5
cdr3_nt: TGTGCCAGCAGCCCCTACGAGGGAACCTATGGCTACACCTTC
cdr3_aa: CASSPYEGTYGYTF

j_call: TRBJ2-1
d_call: -
clone_size: -
v_call: TRBV3-1
cdr3_nt: TGTGCCAGCAGCCCTCCCAGACCGCTCTCCTACAATGAGCAGTTCTTC
cdr3_aa: CASSPPRPLSYNEQFF

j_call: TRBJ2-3
d_call: -
clone_size: -
v_call: TRBV19
cdr3_nt: TGTGCCTCCTGCTTCACTAGAGGAAGCACAGATACGCAGTATTTT
cdr3_aa: CASCFTRGSTDTQYF

j_call: TRBJ2-3
d_call: -
clone_size: few
v_call: TRBV20-1
cdr3_nt: TGCAGTGCTAGAGGGGTCACAGATACGCAGTATTTT
cdr3_aa: CSARGVTDTQYF

j_call: TRBJ2-7
d_call: -
clone_size: once
v_call: TRBV4-2
cdr3_nt: TGTGCCAGCAGCCAAGGTGCTACGGTACAGCGCGAGCAGTACTTC
cdr3_aa: CASSQGATVQREQYF

j_call: TRBJ2-3
d_call: -
clone_size: -
v_call: TRBV12-5
cdr3_nt: TGTACTAGTGGTTCGGACAGTACAGATACGCAGTATTTT
cdr3_aa: CTSGSDSTDTQYF

j_call: TRBJ2-7
d_call: -
clone_size: -
v_call: TRBV28
cdr3_nt: TGTGCCAGCAGTCCCCTTTCGACGCAGGTCAGGTACGAGCAGTACTTC
cdr3_aa: CASSPLSTQVRYEQYF

j_call: TRBJ2-3
d_call: -
clone_size: once
v_call: TRBV7-7
cdr3_nt: TGTGCTAGCAGCTTAAACCCAGGGAGCCCAGATACGCAGTATTTT
cdr3_aa: CASSLNPGSPDTQYF

j_call: TRBJ2-5
d_call: -
clone_size: once
v_call: TRBV6-5
cdr3_nt: TGTGCCAGCAGTTACTCGAATTTGGGAGGAAAATCATACGGGCAGTACTTT
cdr3_aa: CASSYSNLGGKSYGQYF

j_call: TRBJ1-2
d_call: -
clone_size: few
v_call: TRBV7-2
cdr3_nt: TGTGCCAGCAGCTTGAGTAGGGAGCAGGGCTACACCTTC
cdr3_aa: CASSLSREQGYTF

j_call: TRBJ2-3
d_call: -
clone_size: -
v_call: TRBV30
cdr3_nt: TGTGCCTGGAATCTGAAAGGATCCGATACGCAGTATTTT
cdr3_aa: CAWNLKGSDTQYF